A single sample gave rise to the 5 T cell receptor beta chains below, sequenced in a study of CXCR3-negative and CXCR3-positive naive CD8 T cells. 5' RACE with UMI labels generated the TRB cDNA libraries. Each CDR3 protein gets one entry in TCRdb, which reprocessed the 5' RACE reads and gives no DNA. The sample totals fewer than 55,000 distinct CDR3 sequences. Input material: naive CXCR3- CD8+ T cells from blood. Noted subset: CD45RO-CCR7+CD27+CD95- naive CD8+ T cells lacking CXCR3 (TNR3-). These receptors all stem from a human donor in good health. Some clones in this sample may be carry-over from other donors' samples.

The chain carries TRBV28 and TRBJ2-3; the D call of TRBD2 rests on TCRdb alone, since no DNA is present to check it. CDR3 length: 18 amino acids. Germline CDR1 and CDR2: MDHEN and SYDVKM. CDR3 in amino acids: CASSLGGGPLWDADTQYF. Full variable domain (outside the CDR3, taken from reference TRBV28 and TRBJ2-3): DVKVTQSSRYLVKRTGEKVFLECVQDMDHENMFWYRQDPGLGLRLIYFSYDVKMKEKGDIPEGYSVSREKKERFSLILESASTNQTSMYLCASSLGGGPLWDADTQYFGPGTRLTVL.

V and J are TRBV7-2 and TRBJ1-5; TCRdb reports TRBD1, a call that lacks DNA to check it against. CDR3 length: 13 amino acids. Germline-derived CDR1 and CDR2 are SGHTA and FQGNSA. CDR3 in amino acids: CASSPGGTQPQHF.

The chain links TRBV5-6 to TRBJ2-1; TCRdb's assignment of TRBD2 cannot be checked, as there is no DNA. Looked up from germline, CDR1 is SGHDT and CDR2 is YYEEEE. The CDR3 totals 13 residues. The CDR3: CASSYASPSEQFF. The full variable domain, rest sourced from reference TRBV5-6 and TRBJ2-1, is DAGVTQSPTHLIKTRGQQVTLRCSPKSGHDTVSWYQQALGQGPQFIFQYYEEEERQRGNFPDRFSGHQFPNYSSELNVNALLLGDSALYLCASSYASPSEQFFGPGTRLTVL.

CDR3 amino acids: CASSRIGASGNEQFF. The chain links TRBV7-3 to TRBJ2-1; lacking DNA, the TRBD1 call made by TCRdb goes unchecked. The CDR3 length is 15 residues. Germline V CDR1 and CDR2: SGHTA, FQGTGA.

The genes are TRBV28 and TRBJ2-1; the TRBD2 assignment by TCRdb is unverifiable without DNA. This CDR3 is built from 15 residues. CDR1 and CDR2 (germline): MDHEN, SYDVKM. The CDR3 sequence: CASRPGTSSYNEQFF.